The T cell receptor beta chain described here comes from a study of read filtering for tumor transcriptome and immune sequencing. V shed 4 bases and J 2 bases; nucleotides not matched to a gene: 11. The CDR3 is 16 amino acids. The germline CDR1 and CDR2 sequences are SGHKS and YYEKEE (reference sequence). This library used roughly 0.4 ug RNA and molecular barcoded adaptors spanning alpha/delta and beta/gamma chains. Using its own MiXCR run on the reads, TCRdb lists one record per CDR3 protein. The data contain about 90,000 distinct CDR3 sequences, roughly an eighth of them singletons. This clonotype was recorded at least ten times.

The origin of this receptor is a donor at least 40 years old with multiple myeloma. The sample consisted of a population of CD138-negative cells sorted from bone marrow. This chain uses TRBV5-5 with TRBJ1-2, with 7 bases matching TRBD1. CDR3 in amino acids: CASSQNPTGLNYGYTF. The DNA for the CDR3 is TGTGCCAGCAGCCAAAACCCGACAGGGTTAAACTATGGCTACACCTTC. Filled out from reference TRBV5-5 and TRBJ1-2, the complete variable domain reads DAGVTQSPTHLIKTRGQQVTLRCSPISGHKSVSWYQQVLGQGPQFIFQYYEKEERGRGNFPDRFSARQFPNYSSELNVNALLLGDSALYLCASSQNPTGLNYGYTFGSGTRLTVV.